This note documents a single TCR beta chain sequence. The time point denotes: newly diagnosed, previously untreated cHL patient sample. This sample stems from a study of PD-1 blockade in classical Hodgkin lymphoma. The table came from immunoSEQ multiplex PCR; TCRdb's copy has only in-frame clones and leaves some out. This sample yields tens of thousands of clones, of which just over 90% are seen a single time; under 5% belongs to the top ten. The sequence was collected from a human donor with classical Hodgkin lymphoma. Sequenced sample: peripheral blood mononuclear cells (PBMCs).

In DNA form, the CDR3 reads TGCGCCAGCAGCTGGGGAGGTGAGACCTACAATGAGCAGTTCTTC. Its translation: CASSWGGETYNEQFF. The chain couples TRBV5-1 to TRBJ2-1, with D perhaps matching TRBD2 (6 bases). V was shortened by 3 bases and J by 2 bases, with 12 bases between the two germline ends. CDR3 size: 15 residues. Germline CDR1 reads SGHRS; CDR2 reads YFSETQ.